This TCR beta chain was profiled in a study of blood T cell repertoires in COVID-19. Germline CDR1 MGHRA, CDR2 YSYEKL. The CDR3 consists of 17 residues. Trimming cost V 1 base and J 4 bases; bases outside gene matches: 8. Sequencing was performed with immunoSEQ multiplex PCR; in TCRdb, only in-frame clones are kept and a portion is missing. There are approximately 10,000 clones in the sample; about 85% occur only once, and approximately 5% lies in the top ten. The specimen sequenced was peripheral blood. This TCR came from a human donor in a cohort sampled during active COVID-19. This chain joins TRBV4-1 and TRBJ2-1, with TRBD2 identical over 9 bases. The CDR3 region has the DNA TGCGCCAGCAGCCAAGGGGTAATGACTAGCGGTTACAATGAGCAGTTCTTC. This translates into CASSQGVMTSGYNEQFF.